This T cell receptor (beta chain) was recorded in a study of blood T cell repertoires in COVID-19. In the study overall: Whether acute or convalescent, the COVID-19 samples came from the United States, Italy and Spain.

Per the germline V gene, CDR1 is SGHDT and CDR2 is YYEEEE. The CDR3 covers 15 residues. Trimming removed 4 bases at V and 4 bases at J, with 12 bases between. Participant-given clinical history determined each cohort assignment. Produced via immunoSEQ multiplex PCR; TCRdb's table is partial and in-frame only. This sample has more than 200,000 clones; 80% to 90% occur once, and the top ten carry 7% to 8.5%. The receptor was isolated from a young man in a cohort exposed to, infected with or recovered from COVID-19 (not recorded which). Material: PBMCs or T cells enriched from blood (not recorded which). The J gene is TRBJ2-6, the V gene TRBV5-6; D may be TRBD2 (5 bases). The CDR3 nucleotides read TGTGCCAGCAGCCGAAGACCGGGAGGGGCCAACGTCCTGACTTTC. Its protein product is CASSRRPGGANVLTF.